This T cell receptor (beta chain) was obtained from a study of T-cell memory formation after mild COVID-19. For the study at large: Largely, the TCR clusters proved donor specific.

Trimming cost V 2 bases and J 6 bases; bases outside gene matches: 5. This CDR3 contains 16 residues. About this clonotype: Its antigen is as yet unknown.

One entry per CDR3 protein, called by TCRdb with MiXCR from the 5' RACE reads. The sample consists of roughly 600,000 distinct CDR3 sequences, around 17% of them appearing once. Study findings and constraints: A balance of CD4 and CD8 characterized clones contracting day 15 to 85, whereas later expanders leaned CD4+.

This chain connects TRBV12-3 or TRBV12-4 to TRBJ2-2; 11 bases fit TRBD1. Sequencing used PBMCs or a T cell subset sorted from them (not recorded which). This clonotype originated in an adult woman who had mild COVID-19 (a few samples of this study predate the infection). Cell type and time point are not known. CDR3 DNA sequence: TGTGCCAGCAGTTTATATGGACAGGGGGCATCCGGGGAGCTGTTTTTT. Amino acid sequence: CASSLYGQGASGELFF.